Following are 31 T cell receptor beta chains from one sample sequenced in a study of human T cells and chemical hapten exposure. Time point in this sample: patch test 1, 2 weeks after DPC sensitization. Treatment noted: therapeutic diphenylcyclopropenone sensitization with weekly scalp DPC. Using its own MiXCR run on the RACE reads, TCRdb lists one record per CDR3 protein. The table shows under 200,000 distinct CDR3 sequences, with roughly 15% occurring only once. The starting material was whole blood, obtained in connection with sensitization to the hapten diphenylcyclopropenone (DPC). The receptors stem from a woman aged 30 to 39 with alopecia areata. Some clones in this sample may be carry-over from other donors' samples.

The sample holds many counts of this clonotype. The chain employs TRBV28 and TRBJ2-5, with 8 bases matching TRBD1. The J segment lost 1 base and the V segment lost 6 bases, leaving 7 bases of the junction unmatched. CDR3 length equals 15 residues. Germline assignment: CDR1 MDHEN and CDR2 SYDVKM. The CDR3 bases are TGTGCCAGCAGCCCCCATGACAGGGGCCAAGAGACCCAGTACTTC. As protein: CASSPHDRGQETQYF.

This chain uses TRBV5-5 with TRBJ2-1, with TRBD2 matching 7 bases. This CDR3 region has 16 residues. V trimming: 1 base; J trimming: 4 bases; junction bases outside the gene matches: 8. CDR1 SGHKS and CDR2 YYEKEE come from the germline V gene (reference sequence). CDR3 in amino acids: CASSLYASGYYNEQFF. CDR3 bases: TGTGCCAGCAGCTTGTATGCTAGCGGATATTACAATGAGCAGTTCTTC.

The chain uses TRBV10-3 and TRBJ1-3; maybe TRBD1 (6 bases). CDR1 ENHRY and CDR2 SYGVKD come from the germline V gene. The CDR3 covers 14 residues. V was cut by 4 bases and J by 5 bases, with 12 bases left in between. The CDR3 sequence is CAISVPGARNTIYF. The CDR3 nucleotides are TGTGCCATCAGTGTTCCAGGGGCGCGAAACACCATATATTTT.

The table lists this clonotype with a few counts. The chain is built from TRBV5-1 and TRBJ1-2; TRBD1 aligns across 7 bases. The V gene end was trimmed by 4 bases and the J gene end by 5 bases; junction bases not matched to a gene: 8. From germline, CDR1 is SGHRS and CDR2 YFSETQ. The CDR3 covers 14 residues. The CDR3 reads CASSPSGQPYGYTF. The CDR3 nucleotides read TGCGCCAGCAGCCCGTCGGGACAGCCGTATGGCTACACCTTC.

The chain couples TRBV7-2 to TRBJ2-3; 12 bases are shared with TRBD2. The CDR3 spans 16 residues. The germline gives CDR1 SGHTA, CDR2 FQGNSA. J was trimmed by 6 bases and V by 1 base; bases with no gene match: 5. In nucleotides, the CDR3 is TGTGCCAGCAGCTTAGTCTCTAGCGGGAGGGGTGATACGCAGTATTTT. This translates into CASSLVSSGRGDTQYF.

V gene TRBV12-3 or TRBV12-4 combines with J gene TRBJ2-1; 16 nucleotides line up with TRBD2. J gave up 8 bases and V 7 bases, and 5 bases lay outside the gene matches. The CDR3 extends over 15 amino acids. CDR3 loop: CASTGTSGRAHEQFF. CDR3 nucleotide sequence: TGTGCCAGCACCGGGACTAGCGGGAGGGCCCATGAGCAGTTCTTC.

This clonotype was detected only a few times. The CDR3: CASSLWGALGAFF. The CDR3 bases are TGTGCCAGCAGCTTGTGGGGGGCCCTGGGAGCTTTCTTT. V usage is TRBV11-2 and J usage is TRBJ1-1; D might be TRBD1 (6 bases). Trimming left V 3 bases short and J 10 bases short, with 15 bases between. The CDR3 loop spans 13 amino acids. CDR1 is SGHAT and CDR2 is FQNNGV in the germline V gene.

There are a few counts of this clonotype. The chain uses TRBV12-3 or TRBV12-4 and TRBJ2-5; D gene unclear. Trimming left V 2 bases short and J 4 bases short, with 8 bases between. The CDR3 loop spans 13 amino acids. CDR3 residues: CASSLQSAETQYF. In DNA, the CDR3 is TGTGCCAGCAGTTTACAGTCCGCAGAGACCCAGTACTTC.

The chain is built from TRBV19 and TRBJ2-1; the D gene is possibly TRBD2 (5 bases). Germline assignment: CDR1 LNHDA and CDR2 SQIVND (reference sequence). The CDR3 has 12 amino acids. V gave up 10 bases and J gave up 7 bases, with 14 bases separating them. CDR3 coding DNA: TGTGCCACCGTGGACCTAGCAAATGAGCAGTTCTTC. Its translation: CATVDLANEQFF.

V usage is TRBV5-1 and J usage is TRBJ2-1, with TRBD1 matching over 8 bases. Losses at the gene ends were 4 bases for V and 9 bases for J; bases not matched to a gene: 3. The length of the CDR3 is 12 residues. From germline, CDR1 is SGHRS and CDR2 YFSETQ. CDR3 sequence: CASSHGQGEQFF. The CDR3 nucleotides read TGCGCCAGCAGCCACGGACAGGGTGAGCAGTTCTTC.

The table lists this clonotype with many counts. The chain uses TRBV11-2 and TRBJ2-5, with 14 bases lining up with TRBD2. Germline assignment: CDR1 SGHAT and CDR2 FQNNGV. Trimming took 5 bases from V and 2 from J; bases not matched to a gene: 16. The CDR3 runs 20 residues. As DNA, the CDR3 is TGTGCCAGCAGCCGTCTGATGACTAGCGGGAGGGCCTCAGGTCAAGAGACCCAGTACTTC. This gives the protein CASSRLMTSGRASGQETQYF.

This clonotype was found a few times. The chain has TRBV7-7 and TRBJ1-1, with unresolved D. The V gene's germline CDR1 is SSHAT and CDR2 FNYEAQ (reference sequence). Trimming took 1 base from V and 0 from J, leaving 12 bases between them. The CDR3 runs to 16 residues. This chain's CDR3 is CASSLGGRQLNTEAFF. As DNA, the CDR3 is TGTGCCAGCAGCTTAGGGGGAAGACAATTGAACACTGAAGCTTTCTTT. The whole variable domain, remainder taken from reference TRBV7-7 and TRBJ1-1, is GAGVSQSPRYKVTKRGQDVTLRCDPISSHATLYWYQQALGQGPEFLTYFNYEAQPDKSGLPSDRFSAERPEGSISTLTIQRTEQRDSAMYRCASSLGGRQLNTEAFFGQGTRLTVV.

This clonotype was counted only a few times. The rearrangement joins TRBV6-2 or TRBV6-3 to TRBJ2-1; 7 bases line up with TRBD1. There are 17 residues in the CDR3. V gave up 5 bases and J gave up 9 bases; unmatched junction bases: 19. Germline V lookup: CDR1 MNHEY, CDR2 SVGEGT. The CDR3 DNA reads TGTGCCAGCAGTGGGGTAGCCCGGCCGGGACAGAAGTTTGAGCAGTTCTTC. It yields the protein CASSGVARPGQKFEQFF.

This clonotype has at least ten counts. The V gene is TRBV10-2, the J gene TRBJ1-2; the match to TRBD1 covers 9 bases. Germline V gene sequence: CDR1 WSHSY, CDR2 SAAADI. The CDR3 loop spans 16 amino acids. Trimming removed 6 bases from V and 0 bases from J; junction bases left unmatched: 8. CDR3 in amino acids: CASSGTGKRANYGYTF. The DNA for the CDR3 is TGCGCCAGCAGCGGGACAGGGAAACGAGCTAACTATGGCTACACCTTC.

Here the CDR3 reads CSVSDRGGTEAFF. The DNA for the CDR3 is TGCAGCGTTTCCGACAGGGGGGGAACTGAAGCTTTCTTT. The rearrangement joins TRBV29-1 to TRBJ1-1; 9 positions agree with TRBD1. Germline V gene sequence: CDR1 SQVTM, CDR2 ANQGSEA. V lost 5 bases and J lost 5; bases outside the gene matches: 6. The CDR3 length is 13 residues.

This sequence joins TRBV12-3 or TRBV12-4 and TRBJ2-3, with 8 bases aligning to TRBD2. CDR3 length: 15 amino acids. Losses at the gene ends were 6 bases for V and 3 bases for J; bases not matched to a gene: 8. CDR3 sequence (DNA): TGTGCCAGCAGCCCCAGGGCGGGGGGTACAGATACGCAGTATTTT. Amino acid sequence: CASSPRAGGTDTQYF.

This clonotype came up a few times. The gene calls are TRBV7-9 and TRBJ2-3, with D perhaps TRBD1 (6 bases). This CDR3 comprises 16 residues. Germline V gene sequence: CDR1 SEHNR, CDR2 FQNEAQ (reference sequence). Trimming removed 0 bases at V and 1 base at J, with 11 bases between. In nucleotides, the CDR3 is TGTGCCAGCAGCTTAGCGGTGGGGGCTGGCACAGATACGCAGTATTTT. This codes for CASSLAVGAGTDTQYF.

This clonotype turned up a few times. The rearrangement links TRBV7-2 to TRBJ2-1, with 8 bases aligning to TRBD1. Germline lookup yields CDR1 SGHTA and CDR2 FQGNSA. The CDR3 runs 15 residues. V trimming: 5 bases; J trimming: 2 bases; junction bases outside the gene matches: 5. CDR3 region: CASSPRQGPYNEQFF. As DNA, the CDR3 is TGTGCCAGCAGCCCTAGACAGGGGCCCTACAATGAGCAGTTCTTC. The full variable domain, its missing parts supplied by reference TRBV7-2 and TRBJ2-1, is GAGVSQSPSNKVTEKGKDVELRCDPISGHTALYWYRQSLGQGLEFLIYFQGNSAPDKSGLPSDRFSAERTGGSVSTLTIQRTQQEDSAVYLCASSPRQGPYNEQFFGPGTRLTVL.

The chain is built from TRBV3-1 and TRBJ2-2, with 8 bases aligning to TRBD2. The germline V gene has CDR1 LGHDT and CDR2 YNNKEL (reference sequence). This CDR3 has 16 amino acids. The V and J ends lost 4 bases and 6 bases, in that order; junction bases with no gene match: 10. The DNA for the CDR3 is TGTGCCAGCAGCCCACTCGTGGGACTAGTCTCCGGGGAGCTGTTTTTT. Translating gives CASSPLVGLVSGELFF.

This clonotype appeared many times. The V gene is TRBV28, the J gene TRBJ1-1; 7 bases map to TRBD1. Germline V CDR1 and CDR2: MDHEN, SYDVKM. The length of the CDR3 is 14 residues. V lost 4 bases to trimming and J lost 0 bases; unmatched junction nucleotides: 2. The CDR3 region has the DNA TGTGCCAGCAGTTCGACAGGGTTGAACACTGAAGCTTTCTTT. Translating it yields CASSSTGLNTEAFF.

The rearrangement uses TRBV27 and TRBJ2-5, with D possibly matching TRBD1 (5 bases). Trimming left V 8 bases short and J 2 bases short, with 12 bases between. Germline CDR1 and CDR2: MNHEY and SMNVEV (reference sequence). The CDR3 loop spans 13 amino acids. This chain's CDR3 is CASSRQPQETQYF. The CDR3 DNA is TGTGCCAGCTCCCGACAGCCTCAAGAGACCCAGTACTTC.

This clonotype was seen ten or more times. The chain uses TRBV18 and TRBJ1-4; D unresolved. The CDR3 is 15 residues long. The germline V gene has CDR1 KGHSH and CDR2 LQKENI. The V end lost 8 bases, the J end lost 0 bases, and 13 bases lay between the germline ends. CDR3 in amino acids: CASRIRSATNEKLFF. CDR3 DNA: TGTGCCAGCCGGATCAGATCCGCAACTAATGAAAAACTGTTTTTT.

This chain links TRBV20-1 with TRBJ1-5; no firm D call. The CDR3 spans 15 residues. Between the trimmed V and J ends, which lost 6 bases and 1 base, there was a span of 16 bases. The V gene's germline CDR1 is DFQATT and CDR2 SNEGSKA (reference sequence). CDR3 amino acids: CSAAGGRRSNQPQHF. CDR3 sequence (DNA): TGCAGTGCAGCAGGTGGGCGGAGGAGCAATCAGCCCCAGCATTTT.

The sample holds many counts of this clonotype. V gene TRBV3-1 combines with J gene TRBJ1-5; D is unclear. Trimming left V 0 bases short and J 6 bases short, with 9 bases between. Germline V gene data show CDR1 as LGHDT and CDR2 as YNNKEL (reference sequence). The CDR3 is 14 residues long. The CDR3 region has the DNA TGTGCCAGCAGCCAAGATACCCGGGGTCAGCCCCAGCATTTT. It translates to CASSQDTRGQPQHF.

The rearrangement links TRBV28 to TRBJ1-4; D is perhaps TRBD1 (5 bases). V lost 6 bases to trimming and J lost 8 bases, with 13 bases between them. CDR1 is MDHEN and CDR2 is SYDVKM in the germline V gene. CDR3 length: 13 residues. The CDR3 is CASRPGTPEKLFF. The CDR3 region has the DNA TGTGCCAGCAGGCCCGGGACTCCCGAAAAACTGTTTTTT.

This clonotype was found a few times. The V and J genes are TRBV27 and TRBJ1-6; D not resolved. Germline-derived CDR1 and CDR2 are MNHEY and SMNVEV (reference sequence). The CDR3 contains 15 residues. V was trimmed by 2 bases and J by 7 bases, leaving 12 bases between them. CDR3 sequence reads: CASSLRLRGNSPLHF. As DNA, the CDR3 is TGTGCCAGCAGTTTACGCCTCCGGGGAAATTCACCCCTCCACTTT.

This clonotype was found a few times. This chain links TRBV24-1 with TRBJ2-5; D is uncertain. CDR3 size: 16 residues. Germline V gene sequence: CDR1 KGHDR, CDR2 SFDVKD. Trimming cost V 3 bases and J 0 bases, with 13 bases left between them. The CDR3 DNA sequence: TGTGCCACCAGTGATGTGACCGGCTCGTACCAAGAGACCCAGTACTTC. Encoded protein: CATSDVTGSYQETQYF.

Only a few counts were recorded for this clonotype. The gene calls are TRBV5-4 and TRBJ2-7; no firm D call. Trimming cost V 1 base and J 5 bases, with 7 bases left between them. Germline CDR1 SGHNT, CDR2 YYREEE (reference sequence). The CDR3 is made up of 12 amino acids. This CDR3 is CASSLKLDEQYF. The CDR3 DNA reads TGTGCCAGCAGCTTGAAGCTAGACGAGCAGTACTTC.

This clonotype occurred many times. The V call is TRBV10-3, the J call TRBJ1-1; no clear D gene. The CDR3 length is 14 residues. Germline CDR1 is ENHRY and CDR2 is SYGVKD. With 4 bases removed from V and 1 base from J, the gap between germline ends came to 10 bases. The CDR3 spells CAISVTLKNTEAFF. The CDR3, as DNA: TGTGCCATCAGTGTGACCCTAAAGAACACTGAAGCTTTCTTT.

The sample holds many counts of this clonotype. V is TRBV6-6 and J is TRBJ1-6, with D unclear. The CDR3 has 14 amino acids. CDR1 and CDR2 (germline): MNHNY, SVGAGI (reference sequence). Trimming took off 8 bases at V and 0 bases at J, with 8 bases between the two ends. The CDR3 DNA is TGTGCCAGCTTATTTAGCTCCTATAATTCACCCCTCCACTTT. Translated: CASLFSSYNSPLHF.

This clonotype was observed at least ten times. V is TRBV29-1 and J is TRBJ2-1, with 11 bases that match TRBD2. CDR1 and CDR2 from the germline V gene are SQVTM and ANQGSEA. This CDR3 has 11 amino acids. V shed 8 bases and J 9 bases; nucleotides not matched to a gene: 3. The chain's CDR3 is CSILAGGEQFF. The DNA of the CDR3 is TGCAGCATCCTAGCGGGAGGTGAGCAGTTCTTC.